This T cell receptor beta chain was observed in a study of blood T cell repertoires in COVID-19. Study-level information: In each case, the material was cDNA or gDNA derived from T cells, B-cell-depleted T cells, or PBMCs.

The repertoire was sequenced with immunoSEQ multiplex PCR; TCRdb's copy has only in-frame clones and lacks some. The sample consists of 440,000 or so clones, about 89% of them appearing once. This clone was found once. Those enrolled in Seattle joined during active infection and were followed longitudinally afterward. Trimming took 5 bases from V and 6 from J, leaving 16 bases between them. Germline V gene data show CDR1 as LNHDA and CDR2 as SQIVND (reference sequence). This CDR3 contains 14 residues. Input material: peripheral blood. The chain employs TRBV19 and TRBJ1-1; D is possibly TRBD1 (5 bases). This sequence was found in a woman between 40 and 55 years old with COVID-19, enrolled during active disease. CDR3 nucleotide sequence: TGTGCCAGTAGTGACAGCCGGCGAAGATCTGAAGCTTTCTTT. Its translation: CASSDSRRRSEAFF.